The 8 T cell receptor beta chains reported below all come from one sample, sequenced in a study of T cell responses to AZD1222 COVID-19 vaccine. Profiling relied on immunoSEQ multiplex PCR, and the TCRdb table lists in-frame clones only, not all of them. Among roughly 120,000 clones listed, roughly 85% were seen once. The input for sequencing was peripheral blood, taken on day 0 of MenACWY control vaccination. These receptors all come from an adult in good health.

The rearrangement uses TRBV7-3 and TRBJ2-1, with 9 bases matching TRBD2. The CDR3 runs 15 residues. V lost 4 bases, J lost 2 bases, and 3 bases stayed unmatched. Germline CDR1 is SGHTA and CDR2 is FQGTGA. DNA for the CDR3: TGTGCCAGCAGCTCCGTAGCGGGAGCCTACAATGAGCAGTTCTTC. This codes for CASSSVAGAYNEQFF. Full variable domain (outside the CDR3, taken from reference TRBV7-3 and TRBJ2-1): GAGVSQTPSNKVTEKGKYVELRCDPISGHTALYWYRQSLGQGPEFLIYFQGTGAADDSGLPNDRFFAVRPEGSVSTLKIQRTERGDSAVYLCASSSVAGAYNEQFFGPGTRLTVL.

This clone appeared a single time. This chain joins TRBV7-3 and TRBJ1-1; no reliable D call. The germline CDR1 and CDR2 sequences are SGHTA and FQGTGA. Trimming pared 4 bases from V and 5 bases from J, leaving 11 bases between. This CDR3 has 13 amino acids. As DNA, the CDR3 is TGTGCCAGCAGCTCCAGTCCTGGGACTGAAGCTTTCTTT. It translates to CASSSSPGTEAFF.

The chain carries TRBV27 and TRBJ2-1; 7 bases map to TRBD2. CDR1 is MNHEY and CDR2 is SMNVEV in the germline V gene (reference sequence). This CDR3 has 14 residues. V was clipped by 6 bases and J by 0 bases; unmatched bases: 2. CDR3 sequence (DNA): TGTGCCAGCAGGACTAGCTACTCCTACAATGAGCAGTTCTTC. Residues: CASRTSYSYNEQFF.

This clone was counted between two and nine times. CDR3 in DNA: TGTGCCAGCAGTGAAGAGGCTAGCGCCTACAATGAGCAGTTCTTC. This sequence encodes CASSEEASAYNEQFF. This rearrangement joins TRBV6-1 to TRBJ2-1; possibly TRBD2 for D (6 bases). The CDR3 totals 15 residues. With 1 base removed from V and 2 bases from J, the gap between germline ends came to 9 bases. Germline CDR1 is MNHNS and CDR2 is SASEGT.

DNA of the CDR3: TGTGCCAGCAGCTCCCAGGAGGTAGGACTAGCGGGAGCCCTCTCCTACGAGCAGTACTTC. Residues: CASSSQEVGLAGALSYEQYF. The rearrangement joins TRBV13 to TRBJ2-7; 13 bases align to TRBD2. V lost 4 bases to trimming and J lost 0 bases; unmatched junction nucleotides: 15. The CDR3 runs to 20 residues. Germline CDR1 and CDR2: PRHDT and FYEKMQ (reference sequence). The variable domain in full, completed from reference TRBV13 and TRBJ2-7, reads AAGVIQSPRHLIKEKRETATLKCYPIPRHDTVYWYQQGPGQDPQFLISFYEKMQSDKGSIPDRFSAQQFSDYHSELNMSSLELGDSALYFCASSSQEVGLAGALSYEQYFGPGTRLTVT.

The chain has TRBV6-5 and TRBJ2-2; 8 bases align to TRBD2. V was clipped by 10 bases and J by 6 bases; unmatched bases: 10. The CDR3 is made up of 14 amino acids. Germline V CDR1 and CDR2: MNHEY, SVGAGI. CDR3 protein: CATASGPVPGELFF. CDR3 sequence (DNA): TGTGCCACAGCTAGCGGGCCTGTCCCCGGGGAGCTGTTTTTT.

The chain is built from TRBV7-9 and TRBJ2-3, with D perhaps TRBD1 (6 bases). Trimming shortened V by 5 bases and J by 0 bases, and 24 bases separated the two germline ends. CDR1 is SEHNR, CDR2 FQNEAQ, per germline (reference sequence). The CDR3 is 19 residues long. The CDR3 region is CASSPLVGQHTISTDTQYF. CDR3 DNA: TGTGCCAGCAGCCCCCTCGTCGGACAGCATACCATTAGCACAGATACGCAGTATTTT.

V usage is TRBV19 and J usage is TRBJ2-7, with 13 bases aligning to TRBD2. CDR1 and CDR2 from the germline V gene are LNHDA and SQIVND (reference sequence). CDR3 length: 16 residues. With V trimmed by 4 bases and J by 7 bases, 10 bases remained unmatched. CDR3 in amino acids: CASSSAGTSGKEEQYF. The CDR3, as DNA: TGTGCCAGTAGTAGCGCCGGGACTAGCGGGAAGGAGGAGCAGTACTTC.